This T cell receptor beta chain is drawn from a study of blood T cell repertoires in COVID-19. Clones were sequenced by immunoSEQ multiplex PCR, and TCRdb holds only the in-frame ones, with some missing. This sample has 150,000 to 200,000 clones, with around 86% found just once. This CDR3 is 16 amino acids long. Germline V gene sequence: CDR1 SGHTA, CDR2 FQGTGA. The junction had 6 bases not matched to a gene; V was cut back by 1 base and J by 5 bases. Input material: peripheral blood. The chain joins TRBV7-3 to TRBJ2-3; 10 nucleotides agree with TRBD2. The clonotype originates from a man in his late teens or twenties with acute or convalescent COVID-19. The CDR3 bases are TGTGCCAGCAGCTTAATGGGAGCGGGAGGGGAAGATACGCAGTATTTT. Protein product: CASSLMGAGGEDTQYF.